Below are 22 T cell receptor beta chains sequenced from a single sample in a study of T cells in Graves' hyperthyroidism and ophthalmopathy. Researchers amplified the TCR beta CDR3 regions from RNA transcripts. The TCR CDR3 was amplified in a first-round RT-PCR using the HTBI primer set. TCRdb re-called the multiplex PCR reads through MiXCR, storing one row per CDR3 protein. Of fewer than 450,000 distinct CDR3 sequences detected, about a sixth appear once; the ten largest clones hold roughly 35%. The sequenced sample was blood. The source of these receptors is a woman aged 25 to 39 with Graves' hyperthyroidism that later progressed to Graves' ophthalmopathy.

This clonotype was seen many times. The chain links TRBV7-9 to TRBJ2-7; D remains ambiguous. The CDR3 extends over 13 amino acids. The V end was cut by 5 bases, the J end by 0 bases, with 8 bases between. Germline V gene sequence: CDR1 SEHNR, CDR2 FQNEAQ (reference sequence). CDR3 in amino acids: CASSKISSYEQYF. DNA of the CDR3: TGTGCCAGCAGCAAAATAAGCTCCTACGAGCAGTACTTC.

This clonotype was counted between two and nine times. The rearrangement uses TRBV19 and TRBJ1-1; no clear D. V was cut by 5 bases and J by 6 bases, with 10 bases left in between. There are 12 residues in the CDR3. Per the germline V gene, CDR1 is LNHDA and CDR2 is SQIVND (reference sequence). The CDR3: CASSLGTAEAFF. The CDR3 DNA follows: TGTGCCAGTAGTCTGGGTACGGCTGAAGCTTTCTTT.

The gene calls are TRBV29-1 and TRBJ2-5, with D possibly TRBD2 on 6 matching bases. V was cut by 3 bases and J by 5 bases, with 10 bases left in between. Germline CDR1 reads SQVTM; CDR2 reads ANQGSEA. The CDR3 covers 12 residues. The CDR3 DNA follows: TGCAGCGTTGACGCGGGGAGTGAGACCCAGTACTTC. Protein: CSVDAGSETQYF. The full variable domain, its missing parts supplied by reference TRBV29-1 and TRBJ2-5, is SAVISQKPSRDICQRGTSLTIQCQVDSQVTMMFWYRQQPGQSLTLIATANQGSEATYESGFVIDKFPISRPNLTFSTLTVSNMSPEDSSIYLCSVDAGSETQYFGPGTRLLVL.

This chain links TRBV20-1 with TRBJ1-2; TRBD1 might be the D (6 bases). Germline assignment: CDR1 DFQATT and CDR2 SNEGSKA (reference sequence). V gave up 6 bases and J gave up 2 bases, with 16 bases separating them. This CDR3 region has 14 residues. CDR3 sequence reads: CSAKTTGRNYGYTF. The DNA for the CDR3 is TGCAGTGCAAAAACGACAGGTCGAAACTATGGCTACACCTTC.

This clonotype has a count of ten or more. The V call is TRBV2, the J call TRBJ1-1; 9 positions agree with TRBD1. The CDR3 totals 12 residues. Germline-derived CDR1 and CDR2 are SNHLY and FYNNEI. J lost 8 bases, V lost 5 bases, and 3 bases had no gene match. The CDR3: CASSPGTGEAFF. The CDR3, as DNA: TGTGCCAGCAGTCCCGGGACAGGGGAAGCTTTCTTT. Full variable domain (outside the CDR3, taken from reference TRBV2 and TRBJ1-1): EPEVTQTPSHQVTQMGQEVILRCVPISNHLYFYWYRQILGQKVEFLVSFYNNEISEKSEIFDDQFSVERPDGSNFTLKIRSTKLEDSAMYFCASSPGTGEAFFGQGTRLTVV.

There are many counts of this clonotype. The CDR3 DNA sequence: TGTGCCAGCAGCTCGACAAGCGGGGGGGCCTCATATACGCAGTATTTT. Its protein product is CASSSTSGGASYTQYF. The chain employs TRBV11-2 and TRBJ2-3, with 10 positions matching TRBD2. The J segment lost 7 bases and the V segment lost 4 bases, leaving 11 bases of the junction unmatched. Germline V gene lookup returns CDR1 SGHAT and CDR2 FQNNGV. The CDR3 length is 16 residues. The entire variable domain, with the rest obtained from reference TRBV11-2 and TRBJ2-3, is as follows: EAGVAQSPRYKIIEKRQSVAFWCNPISGHATLYWYQQILGQGPKLLIQFQNNGVVDDSQLPKDRFSAERLKGVDSTLKIQPAKLEDSAVYLCASSSTSGGASYTQYFGPGTRLTVL.

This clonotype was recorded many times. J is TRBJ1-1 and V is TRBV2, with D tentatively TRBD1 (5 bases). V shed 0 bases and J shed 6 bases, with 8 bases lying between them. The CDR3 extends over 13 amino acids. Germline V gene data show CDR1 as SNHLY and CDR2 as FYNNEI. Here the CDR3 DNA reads TGTGCCAGCAGTGAAGCGGGGGACGCTGAAGCTTTCTTT. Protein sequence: CASSEAGDAEAFF.

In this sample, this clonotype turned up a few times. In nucleotides, the CDR3 is TGCGCCAGCCACGTAGGGGCTCTGGGGGAGCAGTTCTTC. Protein: CASHVGALGEQFF. This chain links TRBV5-1 with TRBJ2-1; D might be TRBD1 (5 bases). With 7 bases removed from V and 10 bases from J, the gap between germline ends came to 18 bases. The CDR3 contains 13 residues. In germline, CDR1 is SGHRS, CDR2 YFSETQ.

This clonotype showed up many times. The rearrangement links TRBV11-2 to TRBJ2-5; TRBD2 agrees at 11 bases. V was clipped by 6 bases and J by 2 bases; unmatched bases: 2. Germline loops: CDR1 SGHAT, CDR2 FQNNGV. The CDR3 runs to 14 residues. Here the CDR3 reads CASSTSGGQETQYF. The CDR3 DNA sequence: TGTGCCAGCAGTACTAGCGGGGGACAAGAGACCCAGTACTTC.

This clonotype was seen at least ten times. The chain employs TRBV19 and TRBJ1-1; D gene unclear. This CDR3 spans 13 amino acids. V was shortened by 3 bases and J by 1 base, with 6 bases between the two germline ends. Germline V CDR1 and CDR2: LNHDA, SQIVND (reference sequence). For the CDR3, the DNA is TGTGCCAGTAGTATTGGCAGGAACACTGAAGCTTTCTTT. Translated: CASSIGRNTEAFF.

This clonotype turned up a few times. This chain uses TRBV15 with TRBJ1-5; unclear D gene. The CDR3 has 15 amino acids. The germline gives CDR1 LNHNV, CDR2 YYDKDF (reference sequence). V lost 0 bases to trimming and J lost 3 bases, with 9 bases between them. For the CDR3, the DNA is TGTGCCACCAGCAGAGAACGGCGGTACAATCAGCCCCAGCATTTT. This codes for CATSRERRYNQPQHF.

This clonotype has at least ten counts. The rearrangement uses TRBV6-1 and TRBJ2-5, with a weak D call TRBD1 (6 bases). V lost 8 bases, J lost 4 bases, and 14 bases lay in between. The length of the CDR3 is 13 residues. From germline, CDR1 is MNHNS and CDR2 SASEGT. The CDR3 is CASGHRDPETQYF. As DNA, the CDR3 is TGTGCCAGCGGGCACAGGGATCCAGAGACCCAGTACTTC.

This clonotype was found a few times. Written as DNA, the CDR3 is TGTGCCAGCAGCATAGACCGGACAGGGGGCACGGACACCATATATTTT. This sequence encodes CASSIDRTGGTDTIYF. The gene calls are TRBV7-9 and TRBJ1-3; TRBD1 aligns across 11 bases. The germline V gene encodes CDR1 SEHNR and CDR2 FQNEAQ (reference sequence). The V segment lost 5 bases and the J segment 8 bases; nucleotides outside the gene matches: 11. This CDR3 contains 16 residues.

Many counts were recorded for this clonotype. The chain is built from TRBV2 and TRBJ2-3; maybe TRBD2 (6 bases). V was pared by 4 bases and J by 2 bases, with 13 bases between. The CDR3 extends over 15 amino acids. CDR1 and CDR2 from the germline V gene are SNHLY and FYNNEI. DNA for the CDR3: TGTGCCAGCAGTGTACTCGGGGGAGTCACAGATACGCAGTATTTT. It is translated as CASSVLGGVTDTQYF.

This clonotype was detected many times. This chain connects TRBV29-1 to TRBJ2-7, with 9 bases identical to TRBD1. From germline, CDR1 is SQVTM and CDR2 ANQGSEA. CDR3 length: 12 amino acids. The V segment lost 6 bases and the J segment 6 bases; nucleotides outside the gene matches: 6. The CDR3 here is CSVTGGGGEQYF. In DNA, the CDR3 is TGCAGCGTAACAGGGGGCGGAGGCGAGCAGTACTTC.

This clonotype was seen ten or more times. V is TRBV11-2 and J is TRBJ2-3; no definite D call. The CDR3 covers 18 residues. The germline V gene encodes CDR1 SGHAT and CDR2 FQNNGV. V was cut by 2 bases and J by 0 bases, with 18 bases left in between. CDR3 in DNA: TGTGCCAGCAGCTTATATCTCGGCTCTCAACAGAGCACAGATACGCAGTATTTT. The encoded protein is CASSLYLGSQQSTDTQYF.

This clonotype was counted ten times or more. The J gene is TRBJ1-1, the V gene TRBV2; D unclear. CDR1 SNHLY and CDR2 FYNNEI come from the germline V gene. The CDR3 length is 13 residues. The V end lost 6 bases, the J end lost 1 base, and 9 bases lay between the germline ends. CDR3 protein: CASRDGENTEAFF. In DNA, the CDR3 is TGTGCCAGCAGAGACGGAGAGAACACTGAAGCTTTCTTT.

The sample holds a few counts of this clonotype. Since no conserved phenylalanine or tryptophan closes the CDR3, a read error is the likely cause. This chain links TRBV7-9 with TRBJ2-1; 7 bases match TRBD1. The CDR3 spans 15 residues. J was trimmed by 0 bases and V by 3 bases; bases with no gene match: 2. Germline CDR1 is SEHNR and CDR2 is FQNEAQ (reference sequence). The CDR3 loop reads CASSLTGSSYNEQFS. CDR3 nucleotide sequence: TGTGCCAGCAGCTTGACAGGGAGCTCCTACAATGAGCAGTTCTCC.

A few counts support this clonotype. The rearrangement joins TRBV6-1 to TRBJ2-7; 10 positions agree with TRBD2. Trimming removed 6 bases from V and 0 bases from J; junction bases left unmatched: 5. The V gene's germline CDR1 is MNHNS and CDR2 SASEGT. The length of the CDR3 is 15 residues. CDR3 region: CASRLLAGVSYEQYF. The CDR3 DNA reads TGTGCCAGCAGACTGCTAGCGGGGGTCTCCTACGAGCAGTACTTC.

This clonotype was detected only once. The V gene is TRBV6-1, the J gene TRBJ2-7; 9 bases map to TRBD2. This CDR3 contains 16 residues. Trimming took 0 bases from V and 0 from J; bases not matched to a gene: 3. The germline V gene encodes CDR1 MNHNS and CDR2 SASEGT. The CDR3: CASSEAAGGSSYEQYF. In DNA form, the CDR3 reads TGTGCCAGCAGTGAAGCAGCGGGGGGCAGCTCCTACGAGCAGTACTTC.

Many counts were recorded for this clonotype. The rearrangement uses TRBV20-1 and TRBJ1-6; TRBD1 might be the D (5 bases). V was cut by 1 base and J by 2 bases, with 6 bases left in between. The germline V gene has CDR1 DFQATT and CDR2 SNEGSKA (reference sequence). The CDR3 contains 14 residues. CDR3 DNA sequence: TGCAGTGCTAGAGCGACAGCCTATAATTCACCCCTCCACTTT. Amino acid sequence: CSARATAYNSPLHF.

The CDR3: CASSPYQNYGYTF. The CDR3 bases are TGTGCCAGCAGCCCGTACCAGAATTATGGCTACACCTTC. The chain has TRBV7-8 and TRBJ1-2; D is unresolved. Trimming took off 5 bases at V and 5 bases at J, with 12 bases between the two ends. CDR1 and CDR2 from the germline V gene are SGHVS and FQNEAQ. The CDR3 consists of 13 residues.